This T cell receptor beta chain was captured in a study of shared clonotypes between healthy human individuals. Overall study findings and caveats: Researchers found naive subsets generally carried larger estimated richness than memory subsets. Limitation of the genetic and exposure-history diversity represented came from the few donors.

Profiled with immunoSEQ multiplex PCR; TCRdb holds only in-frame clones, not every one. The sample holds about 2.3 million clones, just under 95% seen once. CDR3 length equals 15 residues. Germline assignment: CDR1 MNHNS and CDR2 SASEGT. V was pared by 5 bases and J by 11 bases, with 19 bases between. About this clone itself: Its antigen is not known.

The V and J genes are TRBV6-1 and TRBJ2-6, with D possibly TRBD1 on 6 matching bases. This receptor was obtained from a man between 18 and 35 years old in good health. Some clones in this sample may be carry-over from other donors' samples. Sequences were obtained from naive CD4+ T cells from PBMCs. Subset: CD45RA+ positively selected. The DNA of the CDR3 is TGTGCCAGCAGTCCACGACAGGTCCGCGATGACGTCCTGACTTTC. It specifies CASSPRQVRDDVLTF.